This TCR beta chain was retrieved from a study of blood T cell repertoires in COVID-19. Across the whole study: The cDNA or gDNA used as material had been derived from T cells, B-cell-depleted T cells, or PBMCs.

The method was immunoSEQ multiplex PCR; TCRdb's version includes in-frame clones alone and lacks a portion of them. Of some 270,000 clones listed, 65% to 85% are singletons. Everyone who took part was roughly 18 to 95 years old, and they came from about two dozen US areas. Cohorts were assigned according to the clinical history that participants reported. CDR1 MNHEY and CDR2 SVGAGI come from the germline V gene. Trimming left V 8 bases short and J 0 bases short, with 11 bases between. CDR3 length equals 13 residues. The chain carries TRBV6-5 and TRBJ2-7, with D tentatively TRBD2 (6 bases). The sequence derives from a man between 45 and 60 years old who had recovered from COVID-19. Material: PBMCs or T cells enriched from blood (not recorded which). The CDR3 spells CASGTRDSYEQYF. The CDR3 DNA reads as TGTGCCAGCGGGACGCGGGACTCCTACGAGCAGTACTTC.